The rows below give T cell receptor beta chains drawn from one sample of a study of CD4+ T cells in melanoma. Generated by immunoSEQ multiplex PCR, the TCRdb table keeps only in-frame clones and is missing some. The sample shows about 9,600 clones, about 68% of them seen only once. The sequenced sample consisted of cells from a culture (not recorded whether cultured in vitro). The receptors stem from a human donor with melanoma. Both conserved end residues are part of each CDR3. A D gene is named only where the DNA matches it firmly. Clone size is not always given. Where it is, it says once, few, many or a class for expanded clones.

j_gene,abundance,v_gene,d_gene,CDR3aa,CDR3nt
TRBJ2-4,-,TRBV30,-,CAWSSTPNIQYF,TGTGCCTGGAGTTCTACCCCAAACATTCAGTACTTC
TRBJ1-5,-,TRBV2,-,CASKRGGPYSNQPQHF,TGTGCCAGCAAGAGAGGGGGGCCGTATAGCAATCAGCCCCAGCATTTT
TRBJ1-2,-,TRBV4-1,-,CASSQDNAGTYGYTF,TGCGCCAGCAGCCAAGATAATGCAGGAACCTATGGCTACACCTTC
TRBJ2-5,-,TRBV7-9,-,CASSLASETQYF,TGTGCCAGCAGCTTAGCGTCAGAGACCCAGTACTTC
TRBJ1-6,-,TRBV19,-,CASSTHPIGPLHF,TGTGCCAGTAGTACTCACCCCATCGGACCCCTCCACTTT
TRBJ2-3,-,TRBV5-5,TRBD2,CASSRDPGTIEGDTQYF,TGTGCCAGCAGCCGGGACCCGGGGACTATTGAGGGAGATACGCAGTATTTT
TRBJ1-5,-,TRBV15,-,CATSRTDSGNQPQHF,TGTGCCACCAGCAGAACGGACAGCGGCAATCAGCCCCAGCATTTT
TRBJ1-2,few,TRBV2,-,CASRAGGGYTF,TGTGCCAGCCGCGCGGGGGGGGGCTACACCTTC
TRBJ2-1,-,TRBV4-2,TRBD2,CASSRPLAGGTNEQFF,TGTGCCAGCAGCCGCCCTCTAGCGGGGGGAACCAATGAGCAGTTCTTC
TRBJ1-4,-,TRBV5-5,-,CASSPLGEGEKLFF,TGTGCCAGCAGCCCGCTTGGGGAAGGCGAAAAACTGTTTTTT
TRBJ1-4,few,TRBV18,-,CASSRTGNEKLFF,TGTGCCAGCTCACGGACCGGTAATGAAAAACTGTTTTTT
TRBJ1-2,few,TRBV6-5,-,CASSYQYTQNGYTF,TGTGCCAGCAGTTACCAATACACACAGAATGGCTACACCTTC
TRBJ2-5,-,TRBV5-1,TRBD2,CASSSGASGGTQYF,TGCGCCAGCAGCTCCGGGGCTAGCGGGGGGACCCAGTACTTC
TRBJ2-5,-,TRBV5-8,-,CASSPLGQQETQYF,TGTGCCAGCAGCCCCCTCGGGCAGCAAGAGACCCAGTACTTC
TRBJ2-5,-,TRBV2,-,CASSDGAGETQYF,TGTGCCAGCAGTGATGGCGCCGGCGAGACCCAGTACTTC